A single sample gave rise to the 5 T cell receptor beta chains below, sequenced in a study of cytomegalovirus exposure and HLA in healthy donors. Method: immunoSEQ multiplex PCR; TCRdb's copy keeps in-frame clones and lacks some. The table records 50,000 to 80,000 clones, around 89% of them present only once. The sequenced sample was PBMCs. The receptors derive from a woman aged 18-35 years in good health and CMV-seronegative.

This clone appeared once. The chain has TRBV14 and TRBJ2-7; 10 positions agree with TRBD2. In germline, CDR1 is SGHDN, CDR2 FVKESK. V trimming: 3 bases; J trimming: 5 bases; junction bases outside the gene matches: 13. This CDR3 has 17 residues. CDR3 region: CASSQGLALSWANEQYF. DNA of the CDR3: TGTGCCAGCAGCCAGGGACTAGCGTTATCCTGGGCTAACGAGCAGTACTTC.

The chain combines TRBV7-3 with TRBJ2-3, with 9 bases matching TRBD2. CDR1 and CDR2 (germline): SGHTA, FQGTGA. V trimming: 8 bases; J trimming: 0 bases; junction bases outside the gene matches: 6. This CDR3 is built from 15 residues. The CDR3 coding sequence is TGTGCCAGCTTACCGAGCGGGGGGAGCACAGATACGCAGTATTTT. Translating it yields CASLPSGGSTDTQYF.

This clone was seen just once. The chain employs TRBV7-3 and TRBJ2-2, with unresolved D. Trimming took 0 bases from V and 0 from J, leaving 8 bases between them. CDR3 length: 16 amino acids. Looked up from germline, CDR1 is SGHTA and CDR2 is FQGTGA. The DNA of the CDR3 is TGTGCCAGCAGCTTAACGGGCAGAACGAACACCGGGGAGCTGTTTTTT. It is translated as CASSLTGRTNTGELFF. Complete variable domain (other parts from reference TRBV7-3 and TRBJ2-2): GAGVSQTPSNKVTEKGKYVELRCDPISGHTALYWYRQSLGQGPEFLIYFQGTGAADDSGLPNDRFFAVRPEGSVSTLKIQRTERGDSAVYLCASSLTGRTNTGELFFGEGSRLTVL.

The chain has TRBV7-2 and TRBJ2-3; 11 nucleotides match TRBD2. Per germline, CDR1 SGHTA and CDR2 FQGNSA. The CDR3 extends over 14 amino acids. The V segment lost 3 bases and the J segment 11 bases; nucleotides outside the gene matches: 7. Here the CDR3 DNA reads TGTGCCAGCAGCTTGGTAGCGGGGGGGCGGGGGCAGTATTTT. It specifies CASSLVAGGRGQYF.

The V gene is TRBV5-4, the J gene TRBJ2-3; 7 nucleotides agree with TRBD2. This CDR3 comprises 15 residues. Germline V gene sequence: CDR1 SGHNT, CDR2 YYREEE (reference sequence). Trimming took 4 bases from V and 3 from J; bases not matched to a gene: 8. CDR3 bases: TGTGCCAGCAGCCCCGGACTAGATGGTACAGATACGCAGTATTTT. It yields the protein CASSPGLDGTDTQYF.